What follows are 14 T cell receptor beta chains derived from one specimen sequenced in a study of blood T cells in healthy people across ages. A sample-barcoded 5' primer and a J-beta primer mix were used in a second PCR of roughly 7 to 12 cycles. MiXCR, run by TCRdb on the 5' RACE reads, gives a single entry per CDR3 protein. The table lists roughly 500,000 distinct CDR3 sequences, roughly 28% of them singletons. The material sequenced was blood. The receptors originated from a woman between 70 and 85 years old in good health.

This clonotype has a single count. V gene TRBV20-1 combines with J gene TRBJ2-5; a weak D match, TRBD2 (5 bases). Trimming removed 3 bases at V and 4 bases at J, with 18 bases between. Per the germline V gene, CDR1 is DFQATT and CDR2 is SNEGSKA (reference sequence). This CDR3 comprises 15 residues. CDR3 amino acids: CSARAPRLSLETQYF. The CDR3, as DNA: TGCAGTGCTAGGGCCCCGAGACTAAGCCTAGAGACCCAGTACTTC.

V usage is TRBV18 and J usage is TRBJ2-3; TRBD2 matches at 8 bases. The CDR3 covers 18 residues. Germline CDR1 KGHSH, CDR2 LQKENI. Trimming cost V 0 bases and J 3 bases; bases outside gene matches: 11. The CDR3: CASSPPGSSGRLTDTQYF. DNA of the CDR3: TGTGCCAGCTCACCACCAGGGTCTAGCGGGCGTTTAACAGATACGCAGTATTTT.

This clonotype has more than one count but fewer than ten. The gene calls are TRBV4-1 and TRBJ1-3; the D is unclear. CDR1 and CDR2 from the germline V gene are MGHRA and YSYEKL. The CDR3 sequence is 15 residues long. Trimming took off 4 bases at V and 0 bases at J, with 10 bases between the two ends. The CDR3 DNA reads TGCGCCAGCAGCCTCAGTCAAGTCTCTGGAAACACCATATATTTT. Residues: CASSLSQVSGNTIYF.

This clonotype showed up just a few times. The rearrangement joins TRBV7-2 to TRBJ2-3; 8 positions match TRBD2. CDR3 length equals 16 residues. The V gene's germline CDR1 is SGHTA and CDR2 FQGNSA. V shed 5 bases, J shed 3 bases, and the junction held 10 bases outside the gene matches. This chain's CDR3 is CASSQNRGGSTDTQYF. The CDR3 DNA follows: TGTGCCAGCAGCCAGAATCGGGGGGGCTCGACAGATACGCAGTATTTT.

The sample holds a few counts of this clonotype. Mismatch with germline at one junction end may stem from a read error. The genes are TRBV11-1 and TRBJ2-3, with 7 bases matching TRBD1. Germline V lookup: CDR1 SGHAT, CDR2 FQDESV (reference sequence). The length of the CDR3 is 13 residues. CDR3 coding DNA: TGTGCCAACAGCCTCGGGACAGCAGATACGCAGTATTTT. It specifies CANSLGTADTQYF.

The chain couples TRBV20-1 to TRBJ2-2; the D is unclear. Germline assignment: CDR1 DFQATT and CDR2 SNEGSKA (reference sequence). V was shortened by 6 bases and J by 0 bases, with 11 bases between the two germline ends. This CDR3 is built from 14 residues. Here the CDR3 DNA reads TGCAGTGCAAGACTTCACGCGAACACCGGGGAGCTGTTTTTT. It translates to CSARLHANTGELFF.

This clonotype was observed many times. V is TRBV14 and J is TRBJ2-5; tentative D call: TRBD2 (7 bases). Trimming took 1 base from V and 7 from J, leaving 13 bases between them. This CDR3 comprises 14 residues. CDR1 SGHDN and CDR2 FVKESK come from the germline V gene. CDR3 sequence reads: CASSQAYREGTQYF. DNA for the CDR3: TGTGCCAGCAGCCAAGCTTACAGGGAGGGGACCCAGTACTTC.

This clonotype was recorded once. The CDR3 sequence is CASSKTRFRAGYTDTQYF. In DNA, the CDR3 is TGTGCCAGCAGCAAAACACGATTCAGAGCGGGGTACACAGATACGCAGTATTTT. V usage is TRBV7-2 and J usage is TRBJ2-3, with 7 bases fitting TRBD2. The V gene's germline CDR1 is SGHTA and CDR2 FQGNSA. J lost 2 bases, V lost 5 bases, and 16 bases had no gene match. The CDR3 runs 18 residues.

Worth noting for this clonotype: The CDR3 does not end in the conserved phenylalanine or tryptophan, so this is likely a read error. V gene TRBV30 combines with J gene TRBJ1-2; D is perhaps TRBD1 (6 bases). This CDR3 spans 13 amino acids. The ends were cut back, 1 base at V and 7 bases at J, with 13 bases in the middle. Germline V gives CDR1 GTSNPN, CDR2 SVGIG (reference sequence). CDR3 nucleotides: TGTGCCTGGAGTGATAACAGGGTTATTGGCTACACCCTC. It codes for CAWSDNRVIGYTL.

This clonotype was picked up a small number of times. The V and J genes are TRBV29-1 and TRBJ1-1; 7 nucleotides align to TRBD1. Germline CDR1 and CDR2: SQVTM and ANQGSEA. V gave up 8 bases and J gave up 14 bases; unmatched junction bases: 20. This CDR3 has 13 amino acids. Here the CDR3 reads CSSRLDVQGTAFF. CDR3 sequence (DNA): TGCAGCTCTCGCCTGGATGTACAGGGGACAGCCTTCTTT.

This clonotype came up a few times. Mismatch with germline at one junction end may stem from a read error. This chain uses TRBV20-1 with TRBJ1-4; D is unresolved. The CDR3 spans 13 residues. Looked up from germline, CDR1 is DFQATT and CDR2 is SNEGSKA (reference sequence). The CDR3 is CSARGTSDERLFF. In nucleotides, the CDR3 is TGCAGTGCTAGAGGGACGAGTGATGAAAGACTGTTTTTT.

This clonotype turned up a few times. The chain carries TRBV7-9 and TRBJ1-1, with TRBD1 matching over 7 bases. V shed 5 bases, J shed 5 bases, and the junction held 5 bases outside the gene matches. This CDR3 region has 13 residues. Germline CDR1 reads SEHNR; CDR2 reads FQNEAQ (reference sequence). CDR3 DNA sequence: TGTGCCAGCAGCACCCAGGGGGGGACTGAAGCTTTCTTT. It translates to CASSTQGGTEAFF.

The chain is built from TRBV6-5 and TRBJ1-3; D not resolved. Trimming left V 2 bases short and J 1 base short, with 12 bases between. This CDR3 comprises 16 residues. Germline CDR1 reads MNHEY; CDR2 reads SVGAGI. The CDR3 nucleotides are TGTGCCAGCAGTTACACGACCGGGTTTTCTGGAAACACCATATATTTT. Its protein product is CASSYTTGFSGNTIYF.

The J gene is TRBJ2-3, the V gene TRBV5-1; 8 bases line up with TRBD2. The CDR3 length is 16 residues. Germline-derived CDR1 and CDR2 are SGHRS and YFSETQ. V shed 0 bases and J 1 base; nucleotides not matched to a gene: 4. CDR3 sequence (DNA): TGCGCCAGCAGCTTGGCAAGGCGGGGGGGCACAGATACGCAGTATTTT. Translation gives CASSLARRGGTDTQYF.